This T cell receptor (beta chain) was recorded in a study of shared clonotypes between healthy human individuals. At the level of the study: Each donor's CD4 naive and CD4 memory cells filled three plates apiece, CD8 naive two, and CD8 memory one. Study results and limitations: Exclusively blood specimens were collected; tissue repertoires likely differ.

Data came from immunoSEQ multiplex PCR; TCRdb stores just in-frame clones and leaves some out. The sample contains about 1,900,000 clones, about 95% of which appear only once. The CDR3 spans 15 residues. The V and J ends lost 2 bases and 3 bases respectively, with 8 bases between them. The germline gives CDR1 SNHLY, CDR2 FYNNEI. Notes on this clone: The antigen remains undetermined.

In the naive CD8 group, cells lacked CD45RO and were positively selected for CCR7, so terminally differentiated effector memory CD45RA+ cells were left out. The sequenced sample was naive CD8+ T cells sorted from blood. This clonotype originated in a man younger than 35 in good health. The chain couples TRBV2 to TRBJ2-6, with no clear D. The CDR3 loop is CASSEYVNGANVLTF. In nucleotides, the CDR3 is TGTGCCAGCAGTGAATATGTGAATGGGGCCAACGTCCTGACTTTC.